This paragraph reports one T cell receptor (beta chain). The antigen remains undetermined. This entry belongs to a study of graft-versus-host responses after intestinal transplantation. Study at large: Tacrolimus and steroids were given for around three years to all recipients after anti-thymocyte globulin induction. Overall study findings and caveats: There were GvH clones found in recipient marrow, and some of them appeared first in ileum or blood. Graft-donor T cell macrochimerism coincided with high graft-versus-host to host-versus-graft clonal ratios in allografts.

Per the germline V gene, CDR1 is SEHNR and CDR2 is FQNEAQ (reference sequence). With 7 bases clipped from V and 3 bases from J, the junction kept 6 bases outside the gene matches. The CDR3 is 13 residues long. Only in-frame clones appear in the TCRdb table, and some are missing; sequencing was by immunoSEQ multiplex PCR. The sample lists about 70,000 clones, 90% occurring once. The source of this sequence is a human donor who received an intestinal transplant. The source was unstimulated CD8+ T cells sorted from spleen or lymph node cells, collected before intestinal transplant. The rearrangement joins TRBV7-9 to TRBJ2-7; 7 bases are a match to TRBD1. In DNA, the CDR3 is TGTGCCAGCACCCGACAGGGATACTACGAGCAGTACTTC. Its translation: CASTRQGYYEQYF.